The 4 T cell receptor beta chains below all came from one sample that was sequenced in a study of cytomegalovirus exposure and HLA in healthy donors (dated by TCRdb to between 2016 and 2019). Libraries came from the immunoSEQ multiplex PCR assay. TCRdb took over this immuneACCESS table, retaining in-frame rearrangements with V and J assigned. Such tables are incomplete; in checked studies, under half of the missing clones stem from an unresolved V gene, and the remainder is unexplained. Counted in this sample were around 150,000 clones; 84% of them appeared once. 9.5% to 13% of the sample is held by the ten biggest clonotypes. Sequences were obtained from PBMCs. The receptors come from a man aged 25 to 40 in good health and CMV-seropositive.

The chain joins TRBV10-3 to TRBJ2-7; 7 bases agree with TRBD1. Germline trimming cut 7 bases from V and 6 bases from J; bases unmatched to any gene: 12. Germline V CDR1 and CDR2: ENHRY, SYGVKD. The CDR3 has 14 residues. For the CDR3, the DNA is TGTGCCATCAAGGGCCCCACAGGGGATGCCGAGCAGTACTTC. It is translated as CAIKGPTGDAEQYF.

The chain is built from TRBV6-5 and TRBJ2-3; 8 nucleotides align to TRBD2. V shed 6 bases, J shed 2 bases, and the junction held 7 bases outside the gene matches. CDR1 is MNHEY and CDR2 is SVGAGI in the germline V gene. The CDR3 is 15 amino acids. CDR3 coding DNA: TGTGCCAGCAGCGCCGGAGCGGGGGACACAGATACGCAGTATTTT. The encoded protein is CASSAGAGDTDTQYF.

V and J are TRBV29-1 and TRBJ2-5; D ambiguous. Germline assignment: CDR1 SQVTM and CDR2 ANQGSEA. The CDR3 runs to 15 residues. V gave up 4 bases and J gave up 1 base, with 16 bases separating them. CDR3 residues: CSVGDLSVPQETQYF. CDR3 bases: TGCAGCGTTGGAGACCTCAGCGTGCCCCAAGAGACCCAGTACTTC.

This clone came up a few times. This chain connects TRBV7-2 to TRBJ2-3; D possibly corresponds to TRBD1 (6 bases). The CDR3 runs 14 residues. Trimming cost V 5 bases and J 0 bases, with 9 bases left between them. Germline V gives CDR1 SGHTA, CDR2 FQGNSA. The CDR3 bases are TGTGCCAGCAGCCCTCAGGGGAGCACAGATACGCAGTATTTT. Protein product: CASSPQGSTDTQYF. The variable domain in full, with the rest retrieved from reference TRBV7-2 and TRBJ2-3, is GAGVSQSPSNKVTEKGKDVELRCDPISGHTALYWYRQSLGQGLEFLIYFQGNSAPDKSGLPSDRFSAERTGGSVSTLTIQRTQQEDSAVYLCASSPQGSTDTQYFGPGTRLTVL.